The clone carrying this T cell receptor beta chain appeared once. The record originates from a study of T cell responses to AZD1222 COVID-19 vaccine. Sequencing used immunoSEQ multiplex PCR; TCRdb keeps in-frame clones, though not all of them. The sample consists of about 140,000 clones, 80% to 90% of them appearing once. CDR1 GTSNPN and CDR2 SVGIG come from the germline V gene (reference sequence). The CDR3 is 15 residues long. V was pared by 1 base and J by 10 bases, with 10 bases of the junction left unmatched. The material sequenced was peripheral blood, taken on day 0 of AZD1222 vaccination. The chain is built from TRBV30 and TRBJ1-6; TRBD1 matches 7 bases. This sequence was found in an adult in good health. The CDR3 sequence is CAWSGGQHPASPLHF. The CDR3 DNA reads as TGTGCCTGGAGTGGGGGACAGCACCCCGCCTCACCCCTCCACTTT.